This TCR beta chain was identified in a study of beta chain features in type 1 diabetes. Remarks on this clone: Its cognate antigen is unknown.

With 4 bases clipped from V and 3 bases from J, the junction kept 9 bases outside the gene matches. CDR3 size: 16 residues. The V gene's germline CDR1 is MNHNS and CDR2 SASEGT. TCRB transcripts that were expressed got sequenced, as all of the isolated RNA had been reverse transcribed. Sequencing was performed with immunoSEQ multiplex PCR; in TCRdb, only in-frame clones are kept and a portion is missing. The table records around 650,000 clones, around an eighth of them present only once. Overall study findings and caveats: Patients with Type 1 diabetes showed moderately but significantly shorter TCRB CDR3s in all four CD4+ subsets.

This receptor was taken from a man in his thirties or forties with type 1 diabetes. The rearrangement joins TRBV6-1 to TRBJ1-3; 7 nucleotides match TRBD1. The source material was naive CD4+ T cells from blood. CDR3 protein: CASSAQTGLVGNTIYF. The CDR3 region has the DNA TGTGCCAGCAGTGCCCAGACAGGGCTGGTTGGAAACACCATATATTTT.